This entry is about one TCR beta chain. CDR3 length: 16 residues. V was trimmed by 4 bases and J by 5 bases, leaving 18 bases between them. Germline V gene lookup returns CDR1 MGHRA and CDR2 YSYEKL. The data were taken from a study of T-cell reconstitution after alpha-beta-depleted transplantation in children. Molecular barcoding with unique molecular identifiers was used for the TCRbeta library. TCRdb fed the PCR reads into MiXCR, producing one record per CDR3 protein. The top ten clones hold about 3.8% of a sample with about 410,000 distinct CDR3 sequences, around 21% of them seen once. V and J are TRBV4-1 and TRBJ2-1; either TRBD1 or TRBD2 may supply D (5 bases each). The TCR originated in a human donor who donated a stem cell graft to a child with acute myeloid leukemia. The material was PBMCs from the stem cell graft donor, obtained from the stem cell graft. In DNA form, the CDR3 reads TGCGCCAGCAGCCCCCTTGGTTTGGGGGAAGACAATGAGCAGTTCTTC. It is translated as CASSPLGLGEDNEQFF.